The clone carrying this T cell receptor (beta chain) was observed a few times. Its antigen is as yet unknown. This specimen comes from a study of naive and memory T cell subsets. After CD4 positive bead selection, the CD4-negative fraction gave CD8 T cells. The beta constant-region primer was an equimolar mix of two oligonucleotides covering TRBC1 and TRBC2. The ligated cDNA underwent four PCR rounds using SP2 and nested alpha and beta constant-region primers. In TCRdb, the UMI-ligation and nested PCR reads were re-called with MiXCR into one record per CDR3 protein. The data show 150,000 or so distinct CDR3 sequences, over 20% seen once. Broader study findings: Clonotypes here are unpaired alpha or beta chain sequences. A few larger clonotypes appeared in naive repertoires, especially CD8, possibly memory cells re-expressing CD45RA.

Sequenced sample: naive CD4+ T cells from blood. The TCR originated in a human donor in good health.

CDR3 in amino acids: CASSLGDGAGNTIYF. In DNA form, the CDR3 reads TGTGCCAGCAGTTTAGGAGACGGGGCTGGAAACACCATATATTTT. This chain connects TRBV28 to TRBJ1-3; D remains ambiguous. CDR3 size: 15 residues. Per germline, CDR1 MDHEN and CDR2 SYDVKM. Between the trimmed V and J ends, which lost 2 bases and 2 bases, there was a span of 10 bases.